These 18 T cell receptor beta chains came from one sample sequenced in a study of cytomegalovirus exposure and HLA in healthy donors. Use of 60 Vbeta and 13 Jbeta primers characterized the PCR. Method: immunoSEQ multiplex PCR; TCRdb's copy keeps in-frame clones and lacks some. The profile covers roughly 220,000 clones, with approximately 80% appearing a single time and 1.5% to 2% taken by the ten largest. Specimen: PBMCs. These receptors came from a man between 45 and 60 years old in good health and CMV-seronegative.

J is TRBJ2-1 and V is TRBV6-1; TRBD2 matches at 16 bases. CDR1 is MNHNS, CDR2 SASEGT, per germline. The CDR3 covers 14 residues. J gave up 9 bases and V 6 bases, and 2 bases lay outside the gene matches. The CDR3 loop is CASRGLAGGIEQFF. CDR3 nucleotides: TGTGCCAGCAGGGGACTAGCGGGAGGGATTGAGCAGTTCTTC.

This sequence joins TRBV12-5 and TRBJ1-1, with no clear D. Trimming took 5 bases from V and 1 from J, leaving 8 bases between them. From germline, CDR1 is LGHNT and CDR2 FRNRAP. This CDR3 has 13 residues. The CDR3 loop reads CASGLGGNTEAFF. The DNA of the CDR3 is TGTGCTAGTGGTCTTGGCGGGAACACTGAAGCTTTCTTT.

The chain links TRBV18 to TRBJ2-7, with 9 bases matching TRBD1. The CDR3 runs to 14 residues. The V segment lost 5 bases and the J segment 5 bases; nucleotides outside the gene matches: 7. CDR1 is KGHSH, CDR2 LQKENI, per germline. The DNA for the CDR3 is TGTGCCAGCTCATCGTTACAGGGGGCAGACGAGCAGTACTTC. Translating gives CASSSLQGADEQYF.

This clone was seen a single time. This rearrangement joins TRBV5-5 to TRBJ2-7; 7 nucleotides line up with TRBD2. Trimming took 0 bases from V and 4 from J; bases not matched to a gene: 4. Germline CDR1 reads SGHKS; CDR2 reads YYEKEE (reference sequence). This CDR3 contains 14 residues. CDR3 in DNA: TGTGCCAGCAGCTTGGACCCCGGGAGGTACGAGCAGTACTTC. Translation: CASSLDPGRYEQYF.

This clone appeared a few times. The V gene is TRBV28, the J gene TRBJ1-1; D gene uncertain. This CDR3 contains 14 residues. Germline CDR1 MDHEN, CDR2 SYDVKM. Trimming took 6 bases from V and 2 from J, leaving 13 bases between them. The CDR3 DNA sequence: TGTGCCAGCAGCTCCCAAGGGAGTAACACTGAAGCTTTCTTT. Translated: CASSSQGSNTEAFF.

V is TRBV7-9 and J is TRBJ2-5, with 9 nucleotides matching TRBD1. The CDR3 loop spans 15 amino acids. Germline trimming cut 4 bases from V and 6 bases from J; bases unmatched to any gene: 9. Germline V gene data show CDR1 as SEHNR and CDR2 as FQNEAQ (reference sequence). DNA for the CDR3: TGTGCCAGCAGCTCCGGGACAGGGAATCAACAGACCCAGTACTTC. It is translated as CASSSGTGNQQTQYF.

This clone has just a few counts. This sequence joins TRBV7-9 and TRBJ2-1; 10 bases map to TRBD1. This CDR3 is 17 amino acids long. CDR1 and CDR2 (germline): SEHNR, FQNEAQ (reference sequence). V gave up 4 bases and J gave up 6 bases; unmatched junction bases: 12. CDR3 sequence reads: CASSSTGDRGRGNEQFF. The CDR3 coding sequence is TGTGCCAGCAGCTCCACCGGCGACAGGGGGCGAGGCAATGAGCAGTTCTTC. The complete variable domain, with remaining parts taken from reference TRBV7-9 and TRBJ2-1, reads DTGVSQNPRHKITKRGQNVTFRCDPISEHNRLYWYRQTLGQGPEFLTYFQNEAQLEKSRLLSDRFSAERPKGSFSTLEIQRTEQGDSAMYLCASSSTGDRGRGNEQFFGPGTRLTVL.

CDR3 bases: TGTGCCAGTAGTATGCGGCCAAGCGGGAGTTTCTCCTACGAGCAGTACTTC. This translates into CASSMRPSGSFSYEQYF. The chain couples TRBV19 to TRBJ2-7; 8 bases align to TRBD2. Germline assignment: CDR1 LNHDA and CDR2 SQIVND (reference sequence). Trimming took 3 bases from V and 0 from J; bases not matched to a gene: 10. CDR3 length: 17 amino acids.

The rearrangement joins TRBV6-6 to TRBJ1-6; D is ambiguous. Germline lookup yields CDR1 MNHNY and CDR2 SVGAGI (reference sequence). Trimming cost V 7 bases and J 0 bases, with 7 bases left between them. The CDR3 extends over 14 amino acids. The CDR3 here is CASTPSSYNSPLHF. Written as DNA, the CDR3 is TGTGCCAGCACTCCGAGCTCCTATAATTCACCCCTCCACTTT.

The chain couples TRBV29-1 to TRBJ1-1; 8 nucleotides match TRBD1. CDR1 is SQVTM, CDR2 ANQGSEA, per germline. The CDR3 runs to 14 residues. Losses at the gene ends were 6 bases for V and 0 bases for J; bases not matched to a gene: 6. The CDR3, as DNA: TGCAGCGTCAGTTACAGGGGGTTGAACACTGAAGCTTTCTTT. Its translation is CSVSYRGLNTEAFF.

The CDR3 coding sequence is TGTGCCTGGAATCACCCCCCCGCCGAGCGAGTGGCAGATACGCAGTATTTT. Translating it yields CAWNHPPAERVADTQYF. This chain links TRBV30 with TRBJ2-3; D is undetermined. Trimming removed 4 bases from V and 4 bases from J, with 24 bases in between. The CDR3 consists of 17 residues. Germline-derived CDR1 and CDR2 are GTSNPN and SVGIG (reference sequence).

The genes are TRBV7-2 and TRBJ1-2; 7 bases line up with TRBD1. The J segment lost 5 bases and the V segment lost 5 bases, leaving 11 bases of the junction unmatched. Germline lookup yields CDR1 SGHTA and CDR2 FQGNSA. The CDR3 runs to 15 residues. The CDR3 nucleotides read TGTGCCAGCAGCGAAGGTCTGACAGGGCCTTATGGCTACACCTTC. It is translated as CASSEGLTGPYGYTF. Supplemented by reference TRBV7-2 and TRBJ1-2, the full variable domain reads GAGVSQSPSNKVTEKGKDVELRCDPISGHTALYWYRQSLGQGLEFLIYFQGNSAPDKSGLPSDRFSAERTGGSVSTLTIQRTQQEDSAVYLCASSEGLTGPYGYTFGSGTRLTVV.

The chain recombines TRBV5-5 with TRBJ1-4; D call uncertain. With 2 bases removed from V and 5 bases from J, the gap between germline ends came to 13 bases. CDR3 length equals 15 residues. Germline-derived CDR1 and CDR2 are SGHKS and YYEKEE (reference sequence). CDR3 sequence reads: CASSFGAGLNEKLFF. Here the CDR3 DNA reads TGTGCCAGCAGCTTCGGAGCGGGCTTAAATGAAAAACTGTTTTTT.

The chain combines TRBV7-3 with TRBJ2-6; TRBD1 aligns across 11 bases. The germline CDR1 and CDR2 sequences are SGHTA and FQGTGA. The CDR3 has 18 residues. V lost 4 bases to trimming and J lost 1 base; unmatched junction nucleotides: 6. The CDR3 sequence is CASSSRDRGSSGANVLTF. CDR3 in DNA: TGTGCCAGCAGCTCCCGGGACAGGGGGTCATCTGGGGCCAACGTCCTGACTTTC.

The chain recombines TRBV5-1 with TRBJ2-3; a possible D gene is TRBD2 (6 bases). The V gene lost 3 bases and the J gene lost 4 bases, with 15 bases spanning the gap. The CDR3 has 15 amino acids. The germline gives CDR1 SGHRS, CDR2 YFSETQ. The CDR3 nucleotides are TGCGCCAGCAGCTCGAGCGGGCTTGTCGCAGATACGCAGTATTTT. It specifies CASSSSGLVADTQYF.

V usage is TRBV6-5 and J usage is TRBJ1-4, with no clear D. This CDR3 region has 15 residues. V was clipped by 0 bases and J by 0 bases, with 5 bases between them. The germline V gene encodes CDR1 MNHEY and CDR2 SVGAGI. CDR3 DNA: TGTGCCAGCAGTTACTCCCAAACAACTAATGAAAAACTGTTTTTT. This codes for CASSYSQTTNEKLFF.

This chain links TRBV27 with TRBJ2-1, with 8 bases aligning to TRBD2. V lost 6 bases to trimming and J lost 0 bases; unmatched junction nucleotides: 7. Germline-derived CDR1 and CDR2 are MNHEY and SMNVEV (reference sequence). The CDR3 runs 16 residues. CDR3 region: CASRPMSGSSYNEQFF. The CDR3 DNA follows: TGTGCCAGCAGACCCATGAGCGGGAGCTCCTACAATGAGCAGTTCTTC.

The V and J genes are TRBV15 and TRBJ2-4; 10 positions match TRBD1. Germline CDR1 LNHNV, CDR2 YYDKDF (reference sequence). With 4 bases clipped from V and 7 bases from J, the junction kept 10 bases outside the gene matches. The CDR3 totals 16 residues. CDR3 sequence: CATSIRRQGARNIQYF. DNA of the CDR3: TGTGCCACCAGCATCCGCCGACAGGGGGCGCGGAACATTCAGTACTTC.